This entry concerns a single T cell receptor beta chain. The data belong to a study of identical twins. V was clipped by 10 bases and J by 0 bases; unmatched bases: 7. CDR3 length equals 15 residues. Germline V gene data show CDR1 as MNHNS and CDR2 as SASEGT. TCRdb used MiXCR to reprocess the 5' RACE reads, holding one entry per CDR3 protein. The table shows some 730,000 distinct CDR3 sequences, with 15% to 20% occurring only once. This sample was shared with a second study, whose subject was T cells expressing NK-cell markers. That study adds: Underlying the TCR beta repertoires were sorted CD3+CD56+NKG2C+, CD3+CD56+NKG2C- and CD3+CD56-NKG2C+ T cells. Clones of NKG2C+ T cells that had expanded were of unclear HCMV specificity.

This chain connects TRBV6-1 to TRBJ2-1, with 9 positions matching TRBD2. This clonotype was sampled from a woman aged 18-29 years in good health. The sequenced material came from PBMCs. DNA for the CDR3: TGTGCCATCTCTAGCGGGGTGAGCTCCTACAATGAGCAGTTCTTC. Protein product: CAISSGVSSYNEQFF.